Included here is one T cell receptor (beta chain) sequence, with context. It has no known antigen specificity. There are no base qualities to consult, and no much larger clone falls within one base. V ends up 0 bases short and J 0 bases short, with an unmatched junction base count of 2. Reading the germline V gene gives CDR1 SGDLS and CDR2 YYNGEE. The CDR3 covers 15 residues, taking in both the cysteine and the phenylalanine. CDR3 DNA is the only sequence kept; it has 45 bases, read in frame from the first base. This record belongs to a study of cytomegalovirus exposure and HLA in healthy donors (dated by TCRdb to 2017 to 2019). Context from the whole study: According to an earlier analysis of 587 of the donors, some 180 million T cells yielded 117 million unique TCR beta sequences and about 300 Gb of sequence data. All discovery cohort repertoires had been generated using a single sequencing platform. High-throughput TCR immunosequencing, statistical association of individual TCRs with disease status, and machine learning were combined to predict cytomegalovirus infection status. In addition to the first cohort of 500 to 850 subjects, a separate validation cohort of about 120 different subjects was used. The number of typed donors differed by locus: about 629-630 for A, B, C, DRB1 and DQB1; approximately 530 for DQA1; over 600 for DPA1; and roughly 490 for DPB1. A handful of DR-DQ haplotypes were handled as single units for association and clustering because linkage in the cohort was strong. The T cell repertoires of under 750 subjects were profiled by immunosequencing and related to cytomegalovirus serostatus. Around 320 gigabases of sequencing data and tens of millions of unique TCR sequences were included in an early release covering over 600 HLA-typed donors. On average, roughly 240,000 unique TCR beta nucleotide sequences were sequenced per donor among some 420 genotyped donors of the cohort, with roughly 20% of those sequences being non-productive. Rather than drawing on any new phenotypic data, the later analysis identified candidate immune exposures from TCR beta sequences and the way those sequences occurred across donors. Donor age, sex, ethnicity and CMV serostatus were compiled together with the repertoire data. In an earlier analysis of a few hundred of the donors, high-throughput TCR beta sequencing was used to judge whether each TCR beta V gene segment behaved as functional or pseudogenic. HLA typing covered class I and class II loci at four-digit resolution. Genome-wide SNP genotypes for about 55% of the roughly 670 donors were used in a later genetic analysis, which treated that subset as a discovery cohort. The study aimed to test whether cataloging public T cell receptors could reveal signatures of past pathogen exposure. Of the approximately 400 genotyped donors, 81% fell in the genetic ancestry cluster associated with self-reported Caucasian donors. A later analysis re-examined previously published TCR beta repertoires from 610 or so donors and added high-resolution HLA genotyping to investigate patterns of TCR occurrence. What the authors observed across the whole study: In a later analysis, the rate of TCR association differed among HLA loci, with DRB1 alleles having the most associated TCRs and HLA-C alleles having the fewest. A later genetic analysis associated a missense DCLRE1C variant with V-gene and J-gene trimming of TCR beta chains, and an independent cohort replicated the association. Because the 87-base-pair reads could not distinguish some IMGT-functional V segments, including TRBV6-2 and TRBV6-3, those segments were excluded. Because counts were too low, roughly 18 rarely observed V segments, including chromosome 9 orphons, were left out of the earlier analysis of 500 to 750 of the donors. Linkage disequilibrium might explain the correlated functional status among segregating V segments, but an unknown experimental factor could not be ruled out. A later genetic analysis reported fewer N-insertions in productive TCRs among donors in an Asian-associated ancestry cluster than the roughly 700-donor mean. The authors suggested that the approach could potentially be extended to other disease states and immunological phenotypes. According to a later analysis, most CMV-associated TCR beta chains appeared to be HLA-restricted, and the HLA associations seemed to be driven largely by CMV exposure. In the study, around 160 TCR beta chains were listed as associated with cytomegalovirus. When HLA alleles, especially DR and DQ, strongly co-occurred, attributing TCR associations to individual alleles was difficult. Only TCR beta chains were sequenced in this cohort, and the absence of alpha or paired-chain data limited detectable features. A cluster of highly shared sequence variants was judged likely to be a technical artifact of the sequencing pipeline. An earlier analysis of approximately 590 of the donors showed that most TCR beta V segments appeared in productive rearrangements either about 87% or about 30% of the time, which broadly matched IMGT annotations. In vitro tests confirmed that three of the cytomegalovirus-associated TCR beta chains recognize cytomegalovirus antigens. The only immune exposure information available for the cohort was CMV serostatus. Specific HLA alleles were associated with some 15,000 TCR beta sequences at a false discovery rate of 0.05 in a later analysis. Most TCR sequences were observed very rarely across donors, whereas some public TCRs were present in many individuals. The classifier was reported to diagnose cytomegalovirus status with high specificity and sensitivity in both the original and validation cohorts. A later analysis found that HLA-associated TCR beta chains were more clonally expanded and had lower generation probabilities than equally common non-associated chains. In a later analysis, several top co-occurrence clusters were reported to appear linked to parvovirus B19, influenza, CMV and Epstein-Barr virus. Roughly uniform sequencing depth across donors was assumed in presence/absence analyses, although this assumption may not hold. A further reported finding was that TCR beta sequences accurately predicted the HLA-A and HLA-B alleles for most subjects in the first cohort. HLA typing was unavailable for some donors at each locus, so association tests used only the typed subset.

Library preparation employed the immunoSEQ multiplex PCR assay. A mixture of 60 forward primers for TCR Vbeta segments and 13 reverse primers for TCR Jbeta segments was used in the multiplex PCR. The CDR3 region of rearranged TCR beta genes was amplified from genomic DNA by a multiplex PCR assay. The Illumina HiSeq System was used to sequence the amplified TCR beta libraries as 87-base-pair reads. As for the original processing: Across the 670 or so repertoires, a later analysis counted roughly 77 million unique TCR beta chains, approximately 10 million of which were shared by at least two donors. Raw reads were error-corrected and collapsed into unique sequences with a nearest-neighbor algorithm that merged closely related sequences to remove PCR and sequencing errors. CDR3 sequences were aligned to IMGT reference sequences to assign V, D and J gene segments. For a sequence to be retained, at least a six-nucleotide match to both a V gene segment and a J gene segment was required. Rearrangements were called productive when the CDR3 lacked stop codons and stayed in frame with V and J; all others were non-productive. CDR3 was defined by IMGT convention, running from the second conserved V-encoded cysteine to the conserved J-encoded phenylalanine. In an earlier analysis of around 600 of the donors, sequences lacking an unambiguous match to a single V gene segment were excluded. In an earlier analysis of a few hundred of the donors, V segments were called functional above 56.7% productive rearrangements and were called segregating when the between-donor standard deviation exceeded 5%. A statistical classification framework was built for diagnosing cytomegalovirus status from the catalog of TCR beta chain sequences. In a later analysis, V and J genes were assigned by comparing TCR nucleotide sequences against IMGT/GENE-DB human TR gene sequences. Using the TCRdist pipeline, a later analysis assigned CDR3 sequences along with most-parsimonious VDJ recombination scenarios. A later analysis defined each TCR beta chain by its CDR3 amino acid sequence plus V-gene family, and excluded reads lacking a unique V-gene family. As a way to deal with suspected cross-contamination and a sequencing artifact, a later analysis dropped 592 nucleotide sequences that were highly shared and had low generation probability. In a later analysis, a clonal expansion index for each public chain was calculated from normalized within-repertoire ranks of inferred template counts. A later analysis computed generation probabilities with a VDJ recombination model fitted to out-of-frame rearrangements, and checked the results against IGoR. Hypergeometric tests were used in a later analysis to score TCR-TCR, TCR-HLA and TCR-CMV co-occurrence, with a repertoire-size bias correction applied to the TCR pairs. In a later analysis, false discovery rates were estimated by permuting HLA or CMV assignments 20 times. A later analysis grouped co-occurring TCRs with DBSCAN, adding TCRdist sequence similarity when clustering within HLA-allele-positive subsets. For co-occurrence clustering, repertoires with fewer than 30,000 or more than 120,000 public chains were excluded, along with 4 to 6 repertoires with anomalous nucleotide sharing. Held by TCRdb, this immuneACCESS table contains in-frame sequences only and omits some clones. Under half of the omission traces to an unresolved V gene where checked; the cause of the rest is unknown. Clone size and V and J calls were adopted from that table, with D and trimming inferred from the DNA. This sample is represented by some 150,000 clones; about 61% of them were singletons. Together, the top ten hold about 2.6% of the sample.

The cohort was made up of 500 to 850 healthy bone marrow donors. At the time of sampling, every cohort member was nominally healthy, though immune exposures that went unrecorded were likely present. The donor tested CMV seronegative and was one of the 352 seronegative cohort members. A peripheral blood sample was collected from each donor, and TCR beta sequencing was performed on peripheral blood mononuclear cells. Genomic DNA extraction from the blood cell samples was performed with the Qiagen DNeasy Blood Extraction Kit. The chain uses TRBV9 and TRBJ1-2, with 7 central nucleotides matching TRBD1. This TCR was sampled from a woman aged 40 to 50 in good health and CMV-seronegative. Sequencing was carried out using PBMCs. The DNA reads TGTGCCAGCAGCGTAGGTACAGGGGCTAACTATGGCTACACCTTC. Its protein is CASSVGTGANYGYTF.